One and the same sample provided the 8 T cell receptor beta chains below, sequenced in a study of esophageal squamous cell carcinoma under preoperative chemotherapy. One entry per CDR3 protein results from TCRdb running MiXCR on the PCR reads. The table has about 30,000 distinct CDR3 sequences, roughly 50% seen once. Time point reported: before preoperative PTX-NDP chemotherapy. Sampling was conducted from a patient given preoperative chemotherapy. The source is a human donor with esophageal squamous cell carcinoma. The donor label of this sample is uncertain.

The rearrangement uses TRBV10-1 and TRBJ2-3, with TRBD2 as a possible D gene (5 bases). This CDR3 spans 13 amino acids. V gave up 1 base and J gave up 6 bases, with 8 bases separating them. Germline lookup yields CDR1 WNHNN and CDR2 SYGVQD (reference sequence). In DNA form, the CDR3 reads TGCGCCAGCAGTGAGTTATCGGGGGATACGCAGTATTTT. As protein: CASSELSGDTQYF.

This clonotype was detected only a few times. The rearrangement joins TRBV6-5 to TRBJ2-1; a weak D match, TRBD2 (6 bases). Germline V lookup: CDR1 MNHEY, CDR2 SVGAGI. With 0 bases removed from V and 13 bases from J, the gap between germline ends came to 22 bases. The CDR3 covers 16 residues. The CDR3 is CASSYSTGAPGKTQFF. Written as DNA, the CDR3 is TGTGCCAGCAGTTACTCCACGGGAGCACCTGGGAAGACCCAGTTCTTC.

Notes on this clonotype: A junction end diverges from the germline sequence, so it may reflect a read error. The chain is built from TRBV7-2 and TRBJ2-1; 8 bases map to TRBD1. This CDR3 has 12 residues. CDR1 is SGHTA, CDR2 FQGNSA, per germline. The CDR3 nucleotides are TGTGCCAGCAGTGCCGAGACAGGGGAGCTGTTCTTC. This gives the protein CASSAETGELFF.

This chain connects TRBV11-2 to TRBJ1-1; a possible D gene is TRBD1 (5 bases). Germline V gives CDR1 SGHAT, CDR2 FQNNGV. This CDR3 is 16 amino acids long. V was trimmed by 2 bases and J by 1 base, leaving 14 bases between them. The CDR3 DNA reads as TGTGCCAGCAGCTTACGTTGGGGGTTGGCGAACACTGAAGCTTTCTTT. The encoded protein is CASSLRWGLANTEAFF.

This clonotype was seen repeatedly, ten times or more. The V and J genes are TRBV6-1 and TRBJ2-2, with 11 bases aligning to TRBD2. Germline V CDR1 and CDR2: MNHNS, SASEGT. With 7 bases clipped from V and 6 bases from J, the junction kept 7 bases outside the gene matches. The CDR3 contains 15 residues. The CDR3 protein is CASITSGRSAGELFF. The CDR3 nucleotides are TGTGCCAGCATAACTAGCGGGAGATCGGCCGGGGAGCTGTTTTTT.

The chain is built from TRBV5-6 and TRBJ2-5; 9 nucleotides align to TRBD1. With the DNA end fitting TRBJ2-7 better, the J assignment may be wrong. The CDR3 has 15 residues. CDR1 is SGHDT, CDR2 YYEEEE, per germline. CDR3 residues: CASSGEQGAIHEQYF. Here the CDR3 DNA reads TGTGCCAGCAGCGGAGAACAGGGGGCGATCCACGAGCAGTACTTC.

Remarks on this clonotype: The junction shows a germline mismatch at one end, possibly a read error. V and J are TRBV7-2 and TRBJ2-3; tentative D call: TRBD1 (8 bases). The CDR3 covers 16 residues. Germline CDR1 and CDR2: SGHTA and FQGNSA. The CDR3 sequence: CASGAQGGRGPETQYF. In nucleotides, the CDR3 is TGTGCCAGCGGGGCACAGGGGGGGCGTGGGCCAGAGACGCAGTATTTC.

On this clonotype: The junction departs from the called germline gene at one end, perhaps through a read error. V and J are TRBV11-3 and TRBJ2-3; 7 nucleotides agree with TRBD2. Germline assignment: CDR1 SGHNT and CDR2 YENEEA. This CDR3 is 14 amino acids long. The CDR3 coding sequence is TGTCCCAGCACCGGGCGACTAGCCGAAGACACTCAGTACTTT. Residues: CPSTGRLAEDTQYF.